The 2 T cell receptor beta chains listed next were all sequenced from one sample in a study of STAT3 mutations in large granular lymphocyte leukemia. Notes on the study in general: Every T-LGLL patient had at least one immunodominant TCRbeta clonotype.

Sequencing used immunoSEQ multiplex PCR; TCRdb keeps in-frame clones, though not all of them. The sample yields about 10,000 clones, approximately 90% seen once. Antigen specificity for these receptors is unknown. What was sequenced was peripheral blood mononuclear cells. These receptors were collected from a man aged 55 to 69 with T-cell large granular lymphocyte leukemia. Some clones in this sample may be carry-over from other donors' samples.

The chain uses TRBV29-1 and TRBJ1-2, with a tentative D call TRBD1 (6 bases). The CDR3 has 13 residues. V was pared by 1 base and J by 3 bases, with 9 bases between. CDR1 is SQVTM, CDR2 ANQGSEA, per germline. The CDR3 loop reads CSVEGGGHYGYTF. The CDR3 DNA is TGCAGCGTTGAAGGGGGGGGGCACTATGGCTACACCTTC. Complete variable domain (other parts from reference TRBV29-1 and TRBJ1-2): SAVISQKPSRDICQRGTSLTIQCQVDSQVTMMFWYRQQPGQSLTLIATANQGSEATYESGFVIDKFPISRPNLTFSTLTVSNMSPEDSSIYLCSVEGGGHYGYTFGSGTRLTVV.

The chain recombines TRBV28 with TRBJ2-1; no reliable D call. With 8 bases removed from V and 1 base from J, the gap between germline ends came to 9 bases. Germline lookup yields CDR1 MDHEN and CDR2 SYDVKM. CDR3 size: 13 residues. The CDR3: CASGLQSYNEQFF. The CDR3 DNA reads as TGTGCCAGCGGGCTACAATCCTACAATGAGCAGTTCTTC.